This T cell receptor (beta chain) was identified in a study of shared clonotypes between healthy human individuals. Study details: For every donor, three CD4 naive, three CD4 memory, two CD8 naive and one CD8 memory plates were used.

The method was immunoSEQ multiplex PCR; TCRdb's version includes in-frame clones alone and lacks a portion of them. The sample lists 950,000 to 1,200,000 clones, approximately 80% occurring once. The length of the CDR3 is 15 residues. Germline assignment: CDR1 SSHAT and CDR2 FNYEAQ (reference sequence). Trimming cost V 4 bases and J 0 bases; bases outside gene matches: 3. The specimen was memory CD4+ T cells from PBMCs. Indicated subset: CD45RA-negative fraction. The TCR sequence derives from a man aged 18 to 29 in good health. Some clones in this sample may be carry-over from other donors' samples. The chain combines TRBV7-7 with TRBJ2-5; 9 bases map to TRBD2. In DNA, the CDR3 is TGTGCCAGCAGCTCACTAGCGGGCGACCAAGAGACCCAGTACTTC. This translates into CASSSLAGDQETQYF.